These 10 T cell receptor beta chains came from one sample sequenced in a study of shared clonotypes between healthy human individuals. Data came from immunoSEQ multiplex PCR; TCRdb stores just in-frame clones and leaves some out. The repertoire has roughly 1,500,000 clones, about 98% of them found once; the top ten carry about 0.42%. Sequencing was done on a sample of naive CD4+ T cells sorted from blood. The subset denotes: CD45RA+ positively selected. These receptors were collected from a man aged 25-40 years in good health.

This clone appeared a single time. The chain joins TRBV19 to TRBJ2-1; 8 bases align to TRBD1. The V gene end was trimmed by 5 bases and the J gene end by 8 bases; junction bases not matched to a gene: 11. The CDR3 spans 15 residues. The germline CDR1 and CDR2 sequences are LNHDA and SQIVND (reference sequence). The CDR3 reads CASSFRQGPLDEQFF. In DNA form, the CDR3 reads TGTGCCAGTAGTTTTCGACAGGGGCCGTTGGATGAGCAGTTCTTC.

This rearrangement joins TRBV9 to TRBJ2-7; D may correspond to TRBD1 or TRBD2 (5 bases each). Trimming removed 0 bases from V and 5 bases from J, with 18 bases in between. Germline lookup yields CDR1 SGDLS and CDR2 YYNGEE. This CDR3 has 16 residues. This CDR3 is CASSVVSGTLPNEQYF. The CDR3 DNA follows: TGTGCCAGCAGCGTAGTAAGTGGGACCCTTCCAAACGAGCAGTACTTC.

J is TRBJ1-4 and V is TRBV5-6, with D maybe TRBD1 (6 bases). Germline CDR1 is SGHDT and CDR2 is YYEEEE. The CDR3 totals 17 residues. V lost 3 bases to trimming and J lost 8 bases, with 23 bases between them. CDR3 loop: CASSSTHTGGRREKLFF. CDR3 DNA: TGTGCCAGCAGCTCCACCCACACTGGGGGGCGTAGGGAAAAACTGTTTTTT.

The CDR3: CASFGTSYGYTF. DNA of the CDR3: TGTGCCAGCTTCGGGACAAGCTATGGCTACACCTTC. The V and J genes are TRBV6-5 and TRBJ1-2; the D gene is possibly TRBD1 (6 bases). Germline CDR1 MNHEY, CDR2 SVGAGI. V was clipped by 8 bases and J by 4 bases, with 11 bases between them. The CDR3 loop spans 12 amino acids.

The chain recombines TRBV5-1 with TRBJ2-3; possible D gene TRBD1, 6 bases. CDR3 length equals 14 residues. Germline loops: CDR1 SGHRS, CDR2 YFSETQ. Trimming left V 4 bases short and J 6 bases short, with 15 bases between. The CDR3 DNA follows: TGCGCCAGCAGCACCCAAACACAGGGCGATACGCAGTATTTT. This translates into CASSTQTQGDTQYF.

This chain uses TRBV18 with TRBJ2-5, with 10 bases aligning to TRBD2. The junction had 6 bases not matched to a gene; V was cut back by 0 bases and J by 2 bases. The germline gives CDR1 KGHSH, CDR2 LQKENI. The CDR3 has 17 residues. The CDR3 nucleotides read TGTGCCAGCTCACCACCGGTGACTAGCGGGTCACAAGAGACCCAGTACTTC. Translating it yields CASSPPVTSGSQETQYF.

The rearrangement uses TRBV18 and TRBJ2-1; TRBD1 aligns across 8 bases. Germline V gene data show CDR1 as KGHSH and CDR2 as LQKENI. Unmatched junction bases numbered 5, after V lost 4 bases and J lost 6 bases. CDR3 length: 14 amino acids. The CDR3 protein is CASSLPGGGNEQFF. In DNA, the CDR3 is TGTGCCAGCTCACTTCCAGGGGGCGGCAATGAGCAGTTCTTC. Using reference TRBV18 and TRBJ2-1 for the parts outside the CDR3, the full variable domain is NAGVMQNPRHLVRRRGQEARLRCSPMKGHSHVYWYRQLPEEGLKFMVYLQKENIIDESGMPKERFSAEFPKEGPSILRIQQVVRGDSAAYFCASSLPGGGNEQFFGPGTRLTVL.

The chain is built from TRBV6-1 and TRBJ1-5; 8 nucleotides line up with TRBD1. CDR1 is MNHNS, CDR2 SASEGT, per germline. The CDR3 sequence is 14 residues long. Trimming cost V 5 bases and J 2 bases; bases outside gene matches: 2. CDR3 coding DNA: TGTGCCAGCAGTAAGGGACAGGGCAATCAGCCCCAGCATTTT. It translates to CASSKGQGNQPQHF.

V gene TRBV5-1 combines with J gene TRBJ2-7; no definite D call. In germline, CDR1 is SGHRS, CDR2 YFSETQ. With 5 bases removed from V and 9 bases from J, the gap between germline ends came to 21 bases. The CDR3 length is 14 residues. This CDR3 reads CASSKESGPRGQYF. CDR3 bases: TGCGCCAGCAGTAAGGAGTCCGGGCCCAGAGGGCAGTACTTC.

This clone was counted a single time. The gene calls are TRBV7-9 and TRBJ2-3; TRBD1 might be the D (6 bases). Per germline, CDR1 SEHNR and CDR2 FQNEAQ (reference sequence). V was clipped by 1 base and J by 6 bases, with 23 bases between them. This CDR3 spans 18 amino acids. CDR3 in DNA: TGTGCCAGCAGCTTAGGCTGGGGGCGACTTGGTGAAATTGATACGCAGTATTTT. This codes for CASSLGWGRLGEIDTQYF.